Listed here is a single T cell receptor beta chain. This sample stems from a study of blood T cells in healthy people across ages. A second about 7 to 11 cycle PCR used barcoded and J-beta primers. TCRdb reprocessed the 5' RACE reads with MiXCR, giving one entry per CDR3 protein. Of about 1.6 million distinct CDR3 sequences in the sample, about 31% were seen once. CDR1 is LGHDT and CDR2 is YNNKEL in the germline V gene (reference sequence). V lost 8 bases to trimming and J lost 9 bases, with 14 bases between them. The CDR3 loop spans 12 amino acids. The sequence was collected from a woman younger than 45 in good health. V usage is TRBV3-1 and J usage is TRBJ2-1; D is undetermined. The source material was blood. CDR3 loop: CASDLPGGEQFF. For the CDR3, the DNA is TGTGCCAGCGATCTCCCGGGCGGTGAGCAGTTCTTC.